What follows are 18 T cell receptor beta chains derived from one specimen sequenced in a study of neoadjuvant nivolumab and ipilimumab in lung cancer. The data were produced by immunoSEQ multiplex PCR, yet TCRdb's version contains in-frame clones alone and is incomplete. The sample lists thousands of clones; roughly 79% were seen once. The starting material was normal lung tissue adjacent to the tumor, obtained after neoadjuvant nivolumab, alone or with ipilimumab, at or shortly before surgery. The receptors shown here come from an adult with non-small cell lung cancer. Some clones in this sample may be carry-over from other donors' samples.

The rearrangement links TRBV6-5 to TRBJ1-2, with unresolved D. There are 12 residues in the CDR3. The V gene lost 3 bases and the J gene lost 5 bases, with 7 bases spanning the gap. Germline loops: CDR1 MNHEY, CDR2 SVGAGI. CDR3 nucleotides: TGTGCCAGCAGTTATGACGGATATGGCTACACCTTC. Translating it yields CASSYDGYGYTF.

The CDR3 spells CASSPLYENTEAFF. The DNA for the CDR3 is TGTGCCAGCTCACCACTGTACGAGAACACTGAAGCTTTCTTT. This rearrangement joins TRBV18 to TRBJ1-1; no firm D call. Germline V gene data show CDR1 as KGHSH and CDR2 as LQKENI. The CDR3 totals 14 residues. The ends were cut back, 1 base at V and 1 base at J, with 7 bases in the middle. Together with reference TRBV18 and TRBJ1-1, the CDR3 gives the full variable domain: NAGVMQNPRHLVRRRGQEARLRCSPMKGHSHVYWYRQLPEEGLKFMVYLQKENIIDESGMPKERFSAEFPKEGPSILRIQQVVRGDSAAYFCASSPLYENTEAFFGQGTRLTVV.

CDR3 protein: CASSYLRDSNQPQHF. In DNA, the CDR3 is TGTGCCAGCAGTTACCTCAGGGATAGCAATCAGCCCCAGCATTTT. This chain uses TRBV6-6 with TRBJ1-5; perhaps TRBD1 as D (5 bases). V was pared by 2 bases and J by 0 bases, with 8 bases between. Germline loops: CDR1 MNHNY, CDR2 SVGAGI (reference sequence). The CDR3 spans 15 residues.

The rearrangement joins TRBV27 to TRBJ2-6; no firm D call. V dropped 2 bases and J dropped 5 bases, with 16 bases sitting between them. Germline V gene lookup returns CDR1 MNHEY and CDR2 SMNVEV (reference sequence). The CDR3 runs to 17 residues. CDR3 nucleotide sequence: TGTGCCAGCAGTTTAAATGGGCTACAAAGTCGGGCCAACGTCCTGACTTTC. Amino acids: CASSLNGLQSRANVLTF.

This clone was seen just once. The V gene is TRBV5-1, the J gene TRBJ2-5; maybe TRBD1 (5 bases). The CDR3 contains 13 residues. V lost 5 bases and J 2 bases, leaving 10 bases between the germline ends. Germline V gene lookup returns CDR1 SGHRS and CDR2 YFSETQ. CDR3 in amino acids: CASSDSLQETQYF. CDR3 sequence (DNA): TGCGCCAGCAGTGACAGTCTTCAAGAGACCCAGTACTTC.

The V and J genes are TRBV7-3 and TRBJ2-7; tentative D call: TRBD2 (5 bases). V was cut by 2 bases and J by 6 bases, with 11 bases left in between. The CDR3 loop spans 13 amino acids. Germline CDR1 reads SGHTA; CDR2 reads FQGTGA. The CDR3 region is CASSLLAAGEQYF. CDR3 in DNA: TGTGCCAGCAGCTTATTGGCGGCGGGCGAGCAGTACTTC. Full variable domain (missing parts from reference TRBV7-3 and TRBJ2-7): GAGVSQTPSNKVTEKGKYVELRCDPISGHTALYWYRQSLGQGPEFLIYFQGTGAADDSGLPNDRFFAVRPEGSVSTLKIQRTERGDSAVYLCASSLLAAGEQYFGPGTRLTVT.

The chain has TRBV27 and TRBJ2-5; 10 bases map to TRBD1. This CDR3 is built from 17 residues. The trim removed 3 bases at V and 1 base at J, leaving 8 bases unmatched. CDR1 and CDR2 from the germline V gene are MNHEY and SMNVEV (reference sequence). As DNA, the CDR3 is TGTGCCAGCAGTTTCCTCCCGACAGGGGGCGGCCAAGAGACCCAGTACTTC. Encoded protein: CASSFLPTGGGQETQYF.

The chain carries TRBV7-6 and TRBJ2-1, with a weak D call TRBD1 (5 bases). The CDR3 contains 13 residues. The V gene lost 6 bases and the J gene lost 6 bases, with 12 bases spanning the gap. Germline assignment: CDR1 SGHVS and CDR2 FNYEAQ. CDR3 bases: TGTGCCAGCAGTTACGGACATATCAATGAGCAGTTCTTC. This codes for CASSYGHINEQFF.

The V call is TRBV27, the J call TRBJ1-2; D is perhaps TRBD1 (6 bases). This CDR3 comprises 13 residues. Trimming stripped 6 bases from V and 6 bases from J, with 14 bases between. The germline CDR1 and CDR2 sequences are MNHEY and SMNVEV (reference sequence). CDR3 nucleotide sequence: TGTGCCAGCAGAAACAGGGTAGCCGATGGCTACACCTTC. Translated: CASRNRVADGYTF.

The chain carries TRBV4-2 and TRBJ1-2, with 11 bases aligning to TRBD1. Germline trimming cut 3 bases from V and 4 bases from J; bases unmatched to any gene: 16. The germline CDR1 and CDR2 sequences are LGHNA and YNFKEQ. The CDR3 extends over 19 amino acids. The chain's CDR3 is CASSHPGTGGKYLGYGYTF. The CDR3 nucleotides read TGTGCCAGCAGCCACCCCGGGACAGGGGGAAAGTACCTAGGCTATGGCTACACCTTC.

The chain uses TRBV5-1 and TRBJ1-2, with D possibly TRBD1 on 5 matching bases. Germline V CDR1 and CDR2: SGHRS, YFSETQ. The V end lost 0 bases, the J end lost 6 bases, and 18 bases lay between the germline ends. CDR3 length equals 16 residues. As DNA, the CDR3 is TGCGCCAGCAGCTTGGGGGGGGAGGCATACCCCGATGGCTACACCTTC. Residues: CASSLGGEAYPDGYTF.

V and J are TRBV7-2 and TRBJ2-5; 9 nucleotides line up with TRBD1. This CDR3 comprises 14 residues. Germline V CDR1 and CDR2: SGHTA, FQGNSA. V lost 1 base, J lost 5 bases, and 2 bases stayed unmatched. The chain's CDR3 is CASSLEQGAETQYF. Written as DNA, the CDR3 is TGTGCCAGCAGCTTAGAACAGGGGGCTGAGACCCAGTACTTC.

CDR3 protein: CASSPPNSVAKNIQYF. The CDR3 nucleotides read TGTGCCAGCTCACCACCAAATTCCGTAGCCAAAAACATTCAGTACTTC. The rearrangement links TRBV18 to TRBJ2-4; the D is unclear. CDR3 size: 16 residues. Trimming took 0 bases from V and 0 from J, leaving 9 bases between them. Germline assignment: CDR1 KGHSH and CDR2 LQKENI.

In this sample, this clone turned up a few times. The chain carries TRBV7-2 and TRBJ2-3; TRBD2 matches at 7 bases. From germline, CDR1 is SGHTA and CDR2 FQGNSA. The CDR3 is 14 amino acids. With 6 bases clipped from V and 4 bases from J, the junction kept 7 bases outside the gene matches. CDR3 loop: CASRPGAGADTQYF. CDR3 in DNA: TGTGCCAGCAGACCTGGGGCGGGAGCAGATACGCAGTATTTT.

The DNA for the CDR3 is TGTGCCGTTAAACTGCAGGGTTACACTGAAGCTTTCTTT. Translating it yields CAVKLQGYTEAFF. The gene calls are TRBV7-8 and TRBJ1-1; D is perhaps TRBD1 (5 bases). CDR3 length: 13 residues. Trimming took off 11 bases at V and 3 bases at J, with 16 bases between the two ends. Germline-derived CDR1 and CDR2 are SGHVS and FQNEAQ.

V usage is TRBV6-5 and J usage is TRBJ1-4, with a possible D match to TRBD1 (5 bases). CDR1 is MNHEY and CDR2 is SVGAGI in the germline V gene. Trimming took off 0 bases at V and 8 bases at J, with 10 bases between the two ends. There are 14 residues in the CDR3. The CDR3: CASSYSGTREKLFF. As DNA, the CDR3 is TGTGCCAGCAGTTACTCCGGGACCCGGGAAAAACTGTTTTTT.

V and J are TRBV5-1 and TRBJ2-7; tentatively, D is TRBD1 (6 bases). The V gene's germline CDR1 is SGHRS and CDR2 YFSETQ. V lost 4 bases, J lost 4 bases, and 15 bases lay in between. This CDR3 region has 14 residues. This chain's CDR3 is CASSLTGSGYEQYF. CDR3 coding DNA: TGCGCCAGCAGCCTGACAGGATCAGGATACGAGCAGTACTTC.

By share, this clone ranks as large (0.1 to 1%). This chain connects TRBV2 to TRBJ2-1; 8 positions match TRBD2. This CDR3 has 16 amino acids. Germline loops: CDR1 SNHLY, CDR2 FYNNEI. V lost 4 bases and J lost 10; bases outside the gene matches: 15. The CDR3 DNA sequence: TGTGCCAGCAGTGGATCTCCCGCGGGAGGCGTTAGGGAGCAGTTCTTC. Translated, it gives CASSGSPAGGVREQFF. Using reference TRBV2 and TRBJ2-1 for the parts outside the CDR3, the full variable domain is EPEVTQTPSHQVTQMGQEVILRCVPISNHLYFYWYRQILGQKVEFLVSFYNNEISEKSEIFDDQFSVERPDGSNFTLKIRSTKLEDSAMYFCASSGSPAGGVREQFFGPGTRLTVL.